This is a list of T cell receptor beta chains from one sample in a study of T cell changes during pregnancy in multiple sclerosis. Some clones are missing from TCRdb's copy, which holds only in-frame ones; the method was immunoSEQ multiplex PCR. Of about 64,000 clones in the sample, about 96% were seen once. This material consisted of CD8+ T cells from peripheral blood mononuclear cells, taken after pregnancy. Receptors were obtained from a female donor with multiple sclerosis, enrolled in a pregnancy study. Each CDR3 is given with its conserved first and last residue. A D gene is named only where the DNA matches it firmly. Rows give clone size only sometimes, using once, few, many, or a class for an expanded clone.

V	D	size	J	DNA	CDR3
TRBV28	TRBD1	-	TRBJ1-3	TGTGCCAGCAGTTTCGCGGCCTTGGGGACAGGAGTTTTTGACTCTGGAAACACCATATATTTT	CASSFAALGTGVFDSGNTIYF
TRBV29-1	-	-	TRBJ2-6	TGCAGCGTCCGGACTCACTCTGGGGCCAACGTCCTGACTTTC	CSVRTHSGANVLTF
TRBV7-7	-	-	TRBJ2-5	TGTGCTAGCAGCTTATGGCGGGAAGAGACCCAGTACTTC	CASSLWREETQYF
TRBV2	-	once	TRBJ1-2	TGTGCCAGCAGTGGGTTTAGCCTTAACTATGGCTACACCTTC	CASSGFSLNYGYTF
TRBV5-4	-	-	TRBJ2-7	TGTGCCAGCAGCTTGGATCAGGGCGAGCAGTACTTC	CASSLDQGEQYF
TRBV27	-	-	TRBJ2-7	TGTGCCAGCAGTTTAGGCGGCCGAACCTACGAGCAGTACTTC	CASSLGGRTYEQYF
TRBV6-1	-	few	TRBJ1-3	TGTGCCAGCAGTGAAGCGCCCGACAACTCTGGAAACACCATATATTTT	CASSEAPDNSGNTIYF
TRBV7-2	-	-	TRBJ1-1	TGTGCCAGCAGTCCGACAGGATCGGGCACTGAAGCTTTCTTT	CASSPTGSGTEAFF
TRBV29-1	TRBD2	-	TRBJ2-7	TGCAGCGTAGGAACTCTAGCGGGAGATACCTACGAGCAGTACTTC	CSVGTLAGDTYEQYF
TRBV6-5	-	-	TRBJ1-2	TGTGCCAGCAGTTACGAGCCCCTCAACTATGGCTACACCTTC	CASSYEPLNYGYTF
TRBV28	TRBD1	-	TRBJ2-1	TGTGCCAGCAGTTTATGGACGACAGGGGGTTTCTCCTACAATGAGCAGTTCTTC	CASSLWTTGGFSYNEQFF
TRBV5-1	TRBD1	-	TRBJ1-4	TGCGCCAGCAGCTTGTGGCAAGGGACAGGGGAGTTTAATGAAAAACTGTTTTTT	CASSLWQGTGEFNEKLFF
TRBV7-9	-	-	TRBJ2-1	TGTGCCAGCAGGTATGGGGGGGAGCAGTTCTTC	CASRYGGEQFF
TRBV29-1	TRBD1	-	TRBJ2-7	TGCAGCGTTCCGACAGGGAACTCCTACGAGCAGTACTTC	CSVPTGNSYEQYF
TRBV28	-	-	TRBJ1-2	TGTGCCAGCAGCAACCCAGGGGACTATGGCTACACCTTC	CASSNPGDYGYTF
TRBV6-6	-	-	TRBJ2-7	TGTGCCACCGCGACTGGATCCTACGAGCAGTACTTC	CATATGSYEQYF
TRBV28	-	once	TRBJ1-4	TGTGCCAGCAGTTCGCCCCCTGGCCTTAATAATGAAAAACTGTTTTTT	CASSSPPGLNNEKLFF
TRBV6-6	-	-	TRBJ2-3	TGTGCCATGCAGGGGTCTTCTAGCACAGATACGCAGTATTTT	CAMQGSSSTDTQYF
TRBV7-9	TRBD1	-	TRBJ2-7	TGTGCCAGCAGCAGCCGGGACAGGGAGCAGTACTTC	CASSSRDREQYF
TRBV30	-	-	TRBJ2-3	TGTGCCTGGACAACTAGCACCGATACGCAGTATTTT	CAWTTSTDTQYF
TRBV5-4	TRBD1	-	TRBJ1-5	TGTGCCAGCAGCTTAGGGACAGGGGGCAATCAGCCCCAGCATTTT	CASSLGTGGNQPQHF
TRBV28	TRBD1	-	TRBJ2-7	TGTGCCAGCAGTTTTCAGGGACAGGGCTACGAGCAGTACTTC	CASSFQGQGYEQYF
TRBV7-9	-	-	TRBJ2-7	TGTGCCAGCAGCTCGCCACAGGGAGTTGCTAACTACGAGCAGTACTTC	CASSSPQGVANYEQYF
TRBV4-2	-	-	TRBJ2-2	TGTGCCAGCAGCCAAGAGGAGAGCGACACCGGGGAGCTGTTTTTT	CASSQEESDTGELFF
TRBV28	-	-	TRBJ2-1	TGTGCCAGCAGTTTTAGCGGGACAGAGGATGAGCAGTTCTTC	CASSFSGTEDEQFF
TRBV4-2	TRBD2	-	TRBJ2-3	TGTGCCAGCAGCCCCTTGGGGAGGGGTGGACGCACAGATACGCAGTATTTT	CASSPLGRGGRTDTQYF
TRBV9	TRBD2	-	TRBJ2-1	TGTGCCAGCAGCGTAGGTATTCCGCGGGGGGAGGATGAGCAGTTCTTC	CASSVGIPRGEDEQFF
TRBV7-2	TRBD2	-	TRBJ2-3	TGTGCCAGCAGCTTATTCGGGAGGGAAACAGATACGCAGTATTTT	CASSLFGRETDTQYF